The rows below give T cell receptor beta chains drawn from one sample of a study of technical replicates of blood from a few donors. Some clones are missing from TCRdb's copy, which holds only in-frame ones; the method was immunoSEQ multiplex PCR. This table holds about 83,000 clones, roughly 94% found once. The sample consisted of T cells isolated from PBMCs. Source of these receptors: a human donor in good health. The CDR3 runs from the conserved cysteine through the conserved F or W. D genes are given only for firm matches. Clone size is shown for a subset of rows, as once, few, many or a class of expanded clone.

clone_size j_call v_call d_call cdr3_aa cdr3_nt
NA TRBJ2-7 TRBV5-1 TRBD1 CASSLNPGQPYEQYF TGCGCCAGCAGCTTGAACCCGGGACAGCCCTACGAGCAGTACTTC
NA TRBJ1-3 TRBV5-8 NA CASSFKIGNTIYF TGTGCCAGCAGCTTTAAAATAGGAAACACCATATATTTT
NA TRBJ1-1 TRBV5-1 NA CASSLAGTMNTEAFF TGCGCCAGCAGCTTGGCGGGGACAATGAACACTGAAGCTTTCTTT
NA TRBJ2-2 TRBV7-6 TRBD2 CASSFGLAGGVAGELFF TGTGCCAGCAGCTTCGGACTAGCGGGAGGCGTTGCCGGGGAGCTGTTTTTT
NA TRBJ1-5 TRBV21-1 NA CASRITGDLSNQPQHF TGTGCCAGCCGGATTACAGGGGATTTGAGCAATCAGCCCCAGCATTTT
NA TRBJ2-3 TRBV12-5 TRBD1 CASGLGQVTDTQYF TGTGCTAGTGGTCTCGGACAGGTCACAGATACGCAGTATTTT
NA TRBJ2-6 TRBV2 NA CASSETAGANVLTF TGTGCCAGCAGTGAGACTGCTGGGGCCAACGTCCTGACTTTC
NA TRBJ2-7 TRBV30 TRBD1 CAWREPGQGGHEQYF TGTGCCTGGAGGGAACCGGGACAGGGGGGCCACGAGCAGTACTTC
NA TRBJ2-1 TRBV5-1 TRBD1 CASSSGTGIYEQFF TGCGCCAGCAGCAGCGGGACAGGGATTTATGAGCAGTTCTTC
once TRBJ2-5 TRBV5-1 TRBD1 CASSMGPTGYQETQYF TGCGCCAGCAGCATGGGCCCGACAGGGTACCAAGAGACCCAGTACTTC
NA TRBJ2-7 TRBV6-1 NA CASSEVDYQVFYEQYF TGTGCCAGCAGTGAAGTGGACTATCAGGTATTCTACGAGCAGTACTTC
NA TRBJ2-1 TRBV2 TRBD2 CASKTGTRVHNEQFF TGTGCCAGCAAAACCGGGACTAGAGTCCACAATGAGCAGTTCTTC
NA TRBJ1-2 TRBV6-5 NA CASSVTMVSNYGYTF TGTGCCAGCAGCGTCACTATGGTGTCTAACTATGGCTACACCTTC
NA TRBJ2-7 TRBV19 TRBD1 CASSTPGTGEGYEQYF TGTGCCTCATCGACCCCCGGGACAGGGGAGGGCTACGAGCAGTACTTC
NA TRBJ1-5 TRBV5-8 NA CASSLSVASGNQPQHF TGTGCCAGCAGCTTGAGCGTGGCCTCGGGCAATCAGCCCCAGCATTTT
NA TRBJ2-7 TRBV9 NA CASSVGWGPGEQYF TGTGCCAGCAGCGTAGGCTGGGGCCCGGGCGAGCAGTACTTC
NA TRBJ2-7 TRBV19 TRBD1 CASSRDRLSYEQYF TGTGCCAGTAGTAGGGACAGGCTCTCCTACGAGCAGTACTTC
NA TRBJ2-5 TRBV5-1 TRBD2 CASSHGLAGEETQYF TGCGCCAGCAGCCATGGACTAGCGGGGGAAGAGACCCAGTACTTC
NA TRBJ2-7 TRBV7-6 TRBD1 CASSPTGGEQYF TGTGCCAGCAGCCCGACAGGGGGCGAGCAGTACTTC
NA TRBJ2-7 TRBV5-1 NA CASSLPRDRESSYEQYF TGCGCCAGCAGCTTGCCCAGAGACAGAGAAAGCTCCTACGAGCAGTACTTC
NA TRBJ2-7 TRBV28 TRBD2 CASHSQPTPGLAVYEQYF TGTGCCAGCCATTCCCAACCCACTCCGGGACTAGCGGTTTACGAGCAGTACTTC
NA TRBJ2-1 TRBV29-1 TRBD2 CSATGTSAYNEQFF TGCAGCGCTACCGGGACTAGCGCTTACAATGAGCAGTTCTTC
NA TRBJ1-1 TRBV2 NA CASSVGRRTEAFF TGTGCCAGCAGTGTGGGCAGGCGCACTGAAGCTTTCTTT
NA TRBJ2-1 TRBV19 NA CATILGLEQFF TGTGCCACCATACTTGGACTCGAGCAGTTCTTC
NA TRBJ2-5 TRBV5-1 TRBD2 CASSLGGVKETQYF TGCGCCAGCAGCCTTGGGGGGGTGAAAGAGACCCAGTACTTC
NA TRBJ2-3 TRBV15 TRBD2 CATSRETSGGVMADTQYF TGTGCCACCAGCAGAGAGACTAGCGGGGGGGTAATGGCAGATACGCAGTATTTT
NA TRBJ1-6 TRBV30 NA CAWTAGQGNSPLHF TGTGCCTGGACTGCCGGTCAGGGCAATTCACCCCTCCACTTT
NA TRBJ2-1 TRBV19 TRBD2 CASSISASGSEQFF TGTGCCAGTAGTATCTCGGCTAGCGGGAGTGAGCAGTTCTTC
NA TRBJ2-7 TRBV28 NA CASSTGLYSYEQYF TGTGCCAGCAGTACTGGACTGTACTCCTACGAGCAGTACTTC
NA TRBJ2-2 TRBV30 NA CAYRSTGELFF TGTGCCTACCGGTCCACCGGGGAGCTGTTTTTT
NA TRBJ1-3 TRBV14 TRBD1 CASSRRAWGQSASLGNTIYF TGTGCCAGCAGCCGAAGGGCGTGGGGACAGTCGGCTTCTCTTGGAAACACCATATATTTT
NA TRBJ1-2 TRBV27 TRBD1 CASSLPPGGDTF TGTGCCAGCAGTTTACCCCCAGGGGGTGACACCTTC
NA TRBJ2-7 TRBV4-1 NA CASSQDQHRLEQYF TGCGCCAGCAGCCAAGATCAGCACAGATTAGAGCAGTACTTC
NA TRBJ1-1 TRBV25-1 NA CASSGNRDTLPEAFF TGTGCCAGCAGTGGAAACCGGGACACCCTCCCTGAAGCTTTCTTT
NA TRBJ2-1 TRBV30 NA CAWSLFSGVLDEQFF TGTGCCTGGAGTCTTTTTTCAGGGGTGTTGGATGAGCAGTTCTTC
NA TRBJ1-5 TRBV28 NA CASSRNQPQHF TGTGCCAGCAGCCGGAATCAGCCCCAGCATTTT
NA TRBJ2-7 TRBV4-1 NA CASSQILGRDEQYF TGCGCCAGCAGCCAAATCTTAGGGAGAGACGAGCAGTACTTC
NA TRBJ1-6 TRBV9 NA CASSIHSSSYNSPLHF TGTGCCAGCAGCATACACAGCAGCTCCTATAATTCACCCCTCCACTTT
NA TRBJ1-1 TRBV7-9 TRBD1 CASSPYSGQLNTEAFF TGTGCCAGCAGCCCGTATTCGGGACAGCTGAACACTGAAGCTTTCTTT
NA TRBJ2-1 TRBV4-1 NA CASSPTAQQLNEQFF TGCGCCAGCAGTCCGACAGCCCAGCAACTCAATGAGCAGTTCTTC
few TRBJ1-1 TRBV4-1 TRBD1 CASSHPGQGDRNTEAFF TGCGCCAGCAGCCATCCTGGACAGGGGGATAGGAACACTGAAGCTTTCTTT
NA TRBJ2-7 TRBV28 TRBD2 CASSLTSGWVYEQYF TGTGCCAGCAGCCTGACTAGCGGGTGGGTCTACGAGCAGTACTTC
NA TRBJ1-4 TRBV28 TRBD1 CASSPGTGVSGVEKLFF TGTGCCAGCAGCCCCGGGACAGGGGTCTCTGGGGTTGAAAAACTGTTTTTT
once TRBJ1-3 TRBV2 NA CASSSSFRSGADTIYF TGTGCCAGCAGCTCGAGCTTCAGGTCAGGGGCCGACACCATATATTTT
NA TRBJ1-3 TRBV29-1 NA CSVMSSGNTIYF TGCAGCGTTATGAGCTCTGGAAACACCATATATTTT
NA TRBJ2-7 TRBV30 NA CAWSVLGPEGVRAYEQYF TGTGCCTGGAGTGTACTGGGTCCCGAGGGAGTAAGGGCCTACGAGCAGTACTTC
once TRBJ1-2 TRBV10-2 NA CASSEGLGVRHYGYTF TGCGCCAGCAGTGAGGGTTTGGGTGTGAGGCACTATGGCTACACCTTC
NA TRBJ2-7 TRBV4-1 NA CASSAPGQRYEQYF TGCGCCAGCAGCGCACCGGGACAACGATACGAGCAGTACTTC
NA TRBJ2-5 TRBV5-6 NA CATMGQGLQETQYF TGTGCCACCATGGGTCAGGGCCTCCAAGAGACCCAGTACTTC
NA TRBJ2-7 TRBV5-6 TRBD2 CASSWSRTSGKSSYEQYF TGTGCCAGCAGCTGGTCGCGGACTAGCGGGAAGAGCTCCTACGAGCAGTACTTC